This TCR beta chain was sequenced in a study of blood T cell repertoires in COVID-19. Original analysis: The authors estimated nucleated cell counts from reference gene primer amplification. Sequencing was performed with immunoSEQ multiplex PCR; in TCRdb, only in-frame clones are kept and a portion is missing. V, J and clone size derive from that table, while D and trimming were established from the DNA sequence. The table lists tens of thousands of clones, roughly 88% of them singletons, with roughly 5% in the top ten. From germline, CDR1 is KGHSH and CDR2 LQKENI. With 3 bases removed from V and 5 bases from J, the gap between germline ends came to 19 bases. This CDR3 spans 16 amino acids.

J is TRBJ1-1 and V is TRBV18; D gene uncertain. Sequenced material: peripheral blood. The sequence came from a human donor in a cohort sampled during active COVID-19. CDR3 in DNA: TGTGCCAGCTCACCCTATGGGATGGAAGGAGGAACTGAAGCTTTCTTT. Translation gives CASSPYGMEGGTEAFF.